This T cell receptor (beta chain) was sequenced in a study of blood T cell repertoires in COVID-19. Study summary: Specimens from acute and convalescent COVID-19 originated in the United States, Italy and Spain. Nucleic acid was either cDNA or gDNA, and it came from T cells, B-cell-depleted T cells, or PBMCs.

Per the original data handling: By means of reference gene primer amplification, nucleated cell counts were estimated. TCRdb's table, derived via immunoSEQ multiplex PCR, lists solely in-frame clones and lacks some. The DNA gave D and trimming, while V, J and clone size come from that table. The data contain a few hundred thousand clones, about 85% of them singletons. Sequenced sample: peripheral blood. This receptor was obtained from a man younger than 30 with active or convalescent COVID-19.

The CDR3: CASSRGEVSYEQYF. CDR3 bases: TGTGCCAGCAGCCGGGGGGAAGTATCCTACGAGCAGTACTTC. V gene TRBV9 combines with J gene TRBJ2-7; 7 positions agree with TRBD2. Germline V CDR1 and CDR2: SGDLS, YYNGEE. J lost 1 base, V lost 4 bases, and 5 bases had no gene match. The CDR3 has 14 residues.